Listed here are 23 T cell receptor beta chains from one sample, sequenced in a study of blood T cell repertoires in COVID-19. Method: immunoSEQ multiplex PCR; TCRdb's copy keeps in-frame clones and lacks some. This table has about 40,000 clones, about nine tenths appearing once. Material for sequencing was peripheral blood. The receptor source for this set is a woman under 40 in a cohort sampled during active COVID-19.

V and J are TRBV18 and TRBJ2-3; D is possibly TRBD2 (6 bases). The CDR3 loop spans 18 amino acids. With 4 bases removed from V and 1 base from J, the gap between germline ends came to 21 bases. In germline, CDR1 is KGHSH, CDR2 LQKENI. The CDR3 protein is CASSLADITTTRTDTQYF. The CDR3 DNA reads TGTGCCAGCTCACTAGCGGATATTACTACAACCCGCACAGATACGCAGTATTTT.

The chain couples TRBV28 to TRBJ2-7, with TRBD2 identical over 11 bases. The CDR3 has 15 amino acids. In germline, CDR1 is MDHEN, CDR2 SYDVKM. V trimming: 5 bases; J trimming: 5 bases; junction bases outside the gene matches: 8. As DNA, the CDR3 is TGTGCCAGCAGTCCGTTACTAGCGGGAGCCCACGAGCAGTACTTC. This translates into CASSPLLAGAHEQYF.

The chain carries TRBV2 and TRBJ1-4; D is unresolved. The V end lost 3 bases, the J end lost 8 bases, and 16 bases lay between the germline ends. The CDR3 has 15 residues. The germline gives CDR1 SNHLY, CDR2 FYNNEI. The CDR3 reads CASSDKTDGGEKLFF. As DNA, the CDR3 is TGTGCCAGCAGTGATAAAACAGACGGAGGGGAAAAACTGTTTTTT.

This chain connects TRBV28 to TRBJ2-1; D is possibly TRBD2 (6 bases). V was trimmed by 6 bases and J by 0 bases, leaving 12 bases between them. Germline CDR1 is MDHEN and CDR2 is SYDVKM. The CDR3 runs 15 residues. In DNA form, the CDR3 reads TGTGCCAGCAGAAGCCGGGACTCCTCCTACAATGAGCAGTTCTTC. Translated: CASRSRDSSYNEQFF.

This chain joins TRBV15 and TRBJ2-1; no firm D call. Germline V CDR1 and CDR2: LNHNV, YYDKDF (reference sequence). Trimming took off 0 bases at V and 9 bases at J, with 9 bases between the two ends. The CDR3 length is 13 residues. The CDR3 bases are TGTGCCACCAGCAGAGATCTTAGCACTGAGCAGTTCTTC. Translated: CATSRDLSTEQFF.

The rearrangement joins TRBV7-3 to TRBJ2-7; 9 bases align to TRBD1. The length of the CDR3 is 14 residues. Germline CDR1 and CDR2: SGHTA and FQGTGA. V shed 4 bases, J shed 6 bases, and the junction held 7 bases outside the gene matches. The CDR3 coding sequence is TGTGCCAGCAGCTATGACAGGGGGTCAAGCGAGCAGTACTTC. Protein sequence: CASSYDRGSSEQYF.

The sample holds one count of this clone. This chain joins TRBV7-8 and TRBJ1-2, with TRBD1 matching over 7 bases. CDR1 and CDR2 (germline): SGHVS, FQNEAQ. The CDR3 runs 16 residues. V lost 5 bases and J lost 0; bases outside the gene matches: 9. CDR3 sequence: CASSHRTGYPNYGYTF. The CDR3 DNA follows: TGTGCCAGCAGCCACCGGACAGGATATCCTAACTATGGCTACACCTTC.

This chain links TRBV29-1 with TRBJ2-3, with D unclear. The germline CDR1 and CDR2 sequences are SQVTM and ANQGSEA. V lost 4 bases and J 0 bases, leaving 14 bases between the germline ends. This CDR3 has 15 residues. In DNA form, the CDR3 reads TGCAGCGTTGTCCCTGACTTGGCTAGCACAGATACGCAGTATTTT. It codes for CSVVPDLASTDTQYF.

The chain couples TRBV5-4 to TRBJ2-7; 10 nucleotides agree with TRBD1. This CDR3 contains 15 residues. V was pared by 4 bases and J by 3 bases, with 7 bases of the junction left unmatched. Germline CDR1 reads SGHNT; CDR2 reads YYREEE (reference sequence). This CDR3 is CASSPTGTGDYEQYF. In DNA form, the CDR3 reads TGTGCCAGCAGCCCAACCGGGACAGGGGACTACGAGCAGTACTTC.

This clone was recorded once. One end of the junction does not line up with germline, which may come from a read error. V gene TRBV7-7 combines with J gene TRBJ2-3, with D possibly matching TRBD1 (5 bases). The germline V gene encodes CDR1 SSHAT and CDR2 FNYEAQ (reference sequence). The CDR3 is 15 residues long. The CDR3 loop is CASSLTGKGTDTQYF. The CDR3 nucleotides read TGTGCTAGCAGCTTAACAGGAAAGGGGACAGATACGCAGTATTTT.

The chain couples TRBV7-3 to TRBJ2-5; TRBD2 matches 7 bases. The V gene's germline CDR1 is SGHTA and CDR2 FQGTGA. Trimming at V came to 1 base and at J to 2 bases, leaving 4 bases not matched to a gene. This CDR3 contains 15 residues. This chain's CDR3 is CASSLISGGQETQYF. CDR3 in DNA: TGTGCCAGCAGCTTAATTTCGGGGGGACAAGAGACCCAGTACTTC.

This clone was recorded only once. This rearrangement joins TRBV7-9 to TRBJ2-7, with TRBD2 identical over 13 bases. The CDR3 runs to 14 residues. Germline CDR1 reads SEHNR; CDR2 reads FQNEAQ (reference sequence). J lost 4 bases, V lost 5 bases, and 2 bases had no gene match. In nucleotides, the CDR3 is TGTGCCAGCAGCCCGGGACTAGCGGGGTACGAGCAGTACTTC. It encodes CASSPGLAGYEQYF.

The rearrangement joins TRBV4-2 to TRBJ2-1, with 9 nucleotides matching TRBD2. The V gene's germline CDR1 is LGHNA and CDR2 YNFKEQ. The CDR3 consists of 16 residues. V shed 0 bases and J 6 bases; nucleotides not matched to a gene: 6. Written as DNA, the CDR3 is TGTGCCAGCAGCCAAGATCCTAGCGGGAATGGCAATGAGCAGTTCTTC. Translated: CASSQDPSGNGNEQFF.

This clone was observed once. The V call is TRBV5-1, the J call TRBJ2-7, with 8 bases identical to TRBD1. The V gene's germline CDR1 is SGHRS and CDR2 YFSETQ. V lost 2 bases and J lost 5; bases outside the gene matches: 3. The CDR3 extends over 13 amino acids. The CDR3 loop reads CASSLGQGNEQYF. The DNA of the CDR3 is TGCGCCAGCAGCTTAGGACAGGGAAACGAGCAGTACTTC.

The chain carries TRBV29-1 and TRBJ1-4, with D tentatively TRBD1 (6 bases). Germline V CDR1 and CDR2: SQVTM, ANQGSEA. Trimming took off 4 bases at V and 7 bases at J, with 13 bases between the two ends. The CDR3 has 13 amino acids. CDR3 DNA sequence: TGCAGCGTTGGGGGGCGGGCTGGTGAAAAACTGTTTTTT. Protein: CSVGGRAGEKLFF.

For this clone: A read error may account for a junction end that differs from germline. This chain joins TRBV6-5 and TRBJ2-1; TRBD2 aligns across 14 bases. From germline, CDR1 is MNHEY and CDR2 SVGAGI. This CDR3 has 14 amino acids. The CDR3 here is CSTRGLAGENEQFF. CDR3 coding DNA: TGCTCCACGAGGGGACTAGCGGGAGAGAATGAGCAGTTCTTC.

Written as DNA, the CDR3 is TGCAGTGCAGGGGACAGCTACGAGCAGTACTTC. Amino acids: CSAGDSYEQYF. The V call is TRBV20-1, the J call TRBJ2-7, with 7 bases aligning to TRBD1. From germline, CDR1 is DFQATT and CDR2 SNEGSKA (reference sequence). CDR3 length: 11 residues. The J segment lost 3 bases and the V segment lost 6 bases, leaving 2 bases of the junction unmatched.

Details on this clone: The junction does not match germline at one end; this may be a read error. The chain has TRBV7-7 and TRBJ1-2; possibly TRBD1 for D (6 bases). The germline gives CDR1 SSHAT, CDR2 FNYEAQ (reference sequence). The CDR3 spans 17 residues. The CDR3 nucleotides read TGTGCTAGCAGCATAGCCCCAATACACAGGGTAGAAAGGGGCTACACCTTC. This gives the protein CASSIAPIHRVERGYTF.

This clone was seen a handful of times. This chain connects TRBV6-5 to TRBJ2-3, with TRBD1 identical over 8 bases. With 7 bases clipped from V and 6 bases from J, the junction kept 6 bases outside the gene matches. The CDR3 contains 13 residues. Germline CDR1 MNHEY, CDR2 SVGAGI. The CDR3 DNA reads as TGTGCCAGCACGGGCAGGGGGCAGGATACGCAGTATTTT. It specifies CASTGRGQDTQYF.

This chain links TRBV15 with TRBJ1-5; a weak D match, TRBD1 (5 bases). Germline V gene data show CDR1 as LNHNV and CDR2 as YYDKDF (reference sequence). The ends were cut back, 3 bases at V and 5 bases at J, with 8 bases in the middle. The CDR3 spans 13 residues. CDR3 in amino acids: CATSRDIYQPQHF. CDR3 in DNA: TGTGCCACCAGCAGGGACATCTATCAGCCCCAGCATTTT.

The chain has TRBV4-2 and TRBJ2-1, with 7 positions matching TRBD2. This CDR3 has 15 residues. V was pared by 6 bases and J by 3 bases, with 8 bases of the junction left unmatched. The germline V gene encodes CDR1 LGHNA and CDR2 YNFKEQ. Written as DNA, the CDR3 is TGTGCCAGCAGTCCCTTGGCGGGAGACTACAATGAGCAGTTCTTC. Translation gives CASSPLAGDYNEQFF.

The rearrangement links TRBV18 to TRBJ1-4; unclear D gene. With 3 bases removed from V and 8 bases from J, the gap between germline ends came to 16 bases. Germline V gene lookup returns CDR1 KGHSH and CDR2 LQKENI. This CDR3 region has 15 residues. CDR3 protein: CASSPPSSRREKLFF. The CDR3 nucleotides read TGTGCCAGCTCACCCCCAAGTTCTCGTCGGGAAAAACTGTTTTTT. Full variable domain (rest looked up from reference TRBV18 and TRBJ1-4): NAGVMQNPRHLVRRRGQEARLRCSPMKGHSHVYWYRQLPEEGLKFMVYLQKENIIDESGMPKERFSAEFPKEGPSILRIQQVVRGDSAAYFCASSPPSSRREKLFFGSGTQLSVL.

V is TRBV30 and J is TRBJ2-3, with TRBD1 as a possible D gene (5 bases). The V end lost 5 bases, the J end lost 4 bases, and 19 bases lay between the germline ends. Looked up from germline, CDR1 is GTSNPN and CDR2 is SVGIG (reference sequence). The CDR3 runs to 15 residues. The CDR3 sequence: CAWGQGQGQADTQYF. The CDR3, as DNA: TGTGCCTGGGGTCAAGGTCAGGGTCAAGCAGATACGCAGTATTTT.